The rows below give T cell receptor beta chains drawn from one sample of a study of CD8+ T cells in alopecia areata. Sequenced by immunoSEQ multiplex PCR; TCRdb stores in-frame clones only, minus some. The sample lists some 150,000 clones; around three fifths were seen once. The sample in question was CD4+ T cells sorted from blood, obtained at week 0. These receptors all come from a human donor with alopecia areata. The CDR3 runs from the conserved cysteine through the conserved F or W. D genes are given only for firm matches. A row's size may be missing; if present it is once, few, many or a size class.

clone size	J gene	V gene	D gene	CDR3 protein	CDR3 DNA
.	TRBJ2-5	TRBV4-3	.	CASSQDLMSTETQYF	TGCGCCAGCAGCCAAGATCTAATGTCAACAGAGACCCAGTACTTC
.	TRBJ1-2	TRBV9	TRBD1	CASSPTTGDSGYTF	TGTGCCAGCAGCCCGACGACAGGGGATAGTGGCTACACCTTC
few	TRBJ2-3	TRBV29-1	.	CSVWRTPTDTQYF	TGCAGCGTTTGGCGGACCCCCACAGATACGCAGTATTTT
.	TRBJ1-1	TRBV4-1	.	CASSQGYNMNTEAFF	TGCGCCAGCAGCCAAGGGTACAACATGAACACTGAAGCTTTCTTT
.	TRBJ1-2	TRBV6-5	.	CASSYALGSSGYTF	TGTGCCAGCAGTTACGCGTTGGGGAGCTCTGGCTACACCTTC
.	TRBJ1-4	TRBV25-1	.	CASSDPSSNEKLFF	TGTGCCAGCAGTGATCCGTCATCTAATGAAAAACTGTTTTTT
.	TRBJ1-1	TRBV25-1	.	CASKWAKGTEAFF	TGTGCCAGCAAATGGGCCAAGGGGACTGAAGCTTTCTTT
few	TRBJ2-5	TRBV5-1	.	CASSLGRGAQETQYF	TGCGCCAGCAGCTTAGGTAGAGGAGCCCAAGAGACCCAGTACTTC
.	TRBJ2-1	TRBV4-1	.	CASSQDEGVYNEQFF	TGCGCCAGCAGCCAAGATGAAGGGGTATACAATGAGCAGTTCTTC
.	TRBJ1-5	TRBV2	.	CASSALRDSGPPQHF	TGTGCCAGCAGTGCGTTGCGAGATAGCGGGCCGCCCCAGCATTTT
.	TRBJ1-2	TRBV6-5	.	CASSYVPLDGGGYTF	TGTGCCAGCAGTTACGTCCCCCTGGACGGTGGAGGCTACACCTTC
.	TRBJ1-5	TRBV30	TRBD1	CAWSGTGAQPQHF	TGTGCCTGGAGCGGGACAGGGGCTCAGCCCCAGCATTTT
few	TRBJ1-2	TRBV30	.	CAWSVFRKNYGYTF	TGTGCCTGGAGTGTTTTTCGGAAAAACTATGGCTACACCTTC
few	TRBJ2-3	TRBV4-1	.	CASSQDYGGTDTQYF	TGCGCCAGCAGCCAAGATTACGGTGGCACAGATACGCAGTATTTT
.	TRBJ1-4	TRBV30	.	CAWSKPNGIKGLPNEKLFF	TGTGCCTGGAGTAAACCAAACGGGATCAAGGGACTTCCTAATGAAAAACTGTTTTTT
.	TRBJ1-6	TRBV9	TRBD1	CASSARQGENSPLHF	TGTGCCAGCAGCGCGAGACAGGGCGAGAATTCACCCCTCCACTTT
few	TRBJ2-3	TRBV7-2	.	CASSSFTDTQYF	TGTGCCAGCAGCTCCTTCACAGATACGCAGTATTTT
.	TRBJ1-1	TRBV4-2	.	CASSQESSQGMAFF	TGTGCCAGCAGCCAAGAATCTAGTCAGGGTATGGCTTTCTTT
.	TRBJ2-4	TRBV5-1	.	CASSSTLGNIQYF	TGCGCCAGCAGCTCGACCTTAGGAAACATTCAGTACTTC
many	TRBJ2-5	TRBV7-2	.	CASSSPGGVGETQYF	TGTGCCAGCAGCTCCCCGGGTGGAGTGGGAGAGACCCAGTACTTC
once	TRBJ1-2	TRBV27	.	CASQSNGGRYTF	TGTGCCAGCCAGTCTAACGGTGGGCGCTACACCTTC
.	TRBJ2-1	TRBV5-5	TRBD2	CASSFPGGAQFGEQFF	TGTGCCAGCAGCTTCCCCGGGGGGGCCCAGTTCGGTGAGCAGTTCTTC
once	TRBJ1-1	TRBV5-1	.	CASSLLQTNTEAFF	TGCGCCAGCAGCTTGCTACAGACGAACACTGAAGCTTTCTTT
once	TRBJ2-5	TRBV5-6	.	CASSLRTQETQYF	TGTGCCAGCAGCCTTAGGACCCAAGAGACCCAGTACTTC
once	TRBJ2-7	TRBV7-2	TRBD1	CASSVAGTGGEQYF	TGTGCCAGCAGCGTGGCCGGGACAGGGGGCGAGCAGTACTTC
few	TRBJ2-4	TRBV10-3	.	CAISDSWTAKNIQYF	TGTGCCATCAGTGACAGCTGGACAGCTAAAAACATTCAGTACTTC
.	TRBJ1-2	TRBV30	.	CAWRILSGGYTF	TGTGCCTGGAGAATCTTGAGTGGTGGCTACACCTTC
.	TRBJ2-5	TRBV4-3	.	CASSQGPFGETQYF	TGCGCCAGCAGCCAAGGTCCCTTCGGAGAGACCCAGTACTTC
once	TRBJ2-3	TRBV2	TRBD2	CATSAGPSTDTQYF	TGTGCCACCTCAGCGGGGCCTAGCACAGATACGCAGTATTTT
.	TRBJ1-1	TRBV29-1	TRBD1	CSVMRQGMNTEAFF	TGCAGCGTCATGCGACAGGGTATGAACACTGAAGCTTTCTTT
.	TRBJ2-1	TRBV11-2	.	CASSISGLSEQFF	TGTGCCAGCAGCATTTCCGGGTTAAGTGAGCAGTTCTTC
once	TRBJ2-7	TRBV18	TRBD1	CASSPGQGAFNEQYF	TGTGCCAGCTCACCCGGACAGGGGGCGTTTAACGAGCAGTACTTC
few	TRBJ2-2	TRBV9	.	CASSVEAQNGANTGELFF	TGTGCCAGCAGCGTAGAGGCGCAAAACGGGGCGAACACCGGGGAGCTGTTTTTT
few	TRBJ1-2	TRBV4-3	.	CASSQVDKDHGYTF	TGCGCCAGCAGCCAAGTAGACAAAGACCATGGCTACACCTTC
.	TRBJ2-6	TRBV29-1	.	CSVRGDGGTSGANVLTF	TGCAGCGTTAGAGGGGACGGTGGAACCTCTGGGGCCAACGTCCTGACTTTC
.	TRBJ2-7	TRBV4-1	.	CASSQESIGEYEQYF	TGCGCCAGCAGCCAAGAAAGTATCGGGGAGTACGAGCAGTACTTC
.	TRBJ2-1	TRBV11-3	.	CASSSFAIGFF	TGTGCCAGCAGCTCCTTTGCGATCGGGTTCTTC
.	TRBJ2-5	TRBV5-1	.	CASSLVGGTEETQYF	TGCGCCAGCAGCTTGGTGGGGGGGACAGAAGAGACCCAGTACTTC
.	TRBJ2-7	TRBV7-2	.	CASSSGRAYEQYF	TGTGCCAGCAGCTCGGGACGGGCCTACGAGCAGTACTTC
.	TRBJ1-2	TRBV30	.	CAWSPRVGDSAF	TGTGCCTGGAGTCCAAGAGTGGGGGATTCAGCCTTC
.	TRBJ2-5	TRBV7-2	TRBD2	CASSLAAGALETQYF	TGTGCCAGCAGCTTGGCAGCGGGGGCGTTGGAGACCCAGTACTTC
.	TRBJ1-6	TRBV25-1	.	CASSGFGGLSPLHF	TGTGCCAGCAGTGGGTTTGGAGGGTTGTCACCCCTCCACTTT
.	TRBJ2-1	TRBV30	TRBD2	CAWSEQVAGGEFF	TGTGCCTGGAGTGAGCAAGTAGCGGGGGGGGAGTTCTTC